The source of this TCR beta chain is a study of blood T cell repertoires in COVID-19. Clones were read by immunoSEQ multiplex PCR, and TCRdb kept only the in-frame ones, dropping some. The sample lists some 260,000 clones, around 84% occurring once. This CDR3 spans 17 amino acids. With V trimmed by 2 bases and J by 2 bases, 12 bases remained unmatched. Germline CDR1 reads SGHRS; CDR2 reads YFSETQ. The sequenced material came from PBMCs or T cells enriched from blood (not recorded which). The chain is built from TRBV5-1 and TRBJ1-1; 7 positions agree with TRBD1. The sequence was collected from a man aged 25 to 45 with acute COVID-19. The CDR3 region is CASSFDPRDRANTEAFF. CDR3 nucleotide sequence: TGCGCCAGCAGCTTCGACCCCCGAGACAGGGCTAACACTGAAGCTTTCTTT.